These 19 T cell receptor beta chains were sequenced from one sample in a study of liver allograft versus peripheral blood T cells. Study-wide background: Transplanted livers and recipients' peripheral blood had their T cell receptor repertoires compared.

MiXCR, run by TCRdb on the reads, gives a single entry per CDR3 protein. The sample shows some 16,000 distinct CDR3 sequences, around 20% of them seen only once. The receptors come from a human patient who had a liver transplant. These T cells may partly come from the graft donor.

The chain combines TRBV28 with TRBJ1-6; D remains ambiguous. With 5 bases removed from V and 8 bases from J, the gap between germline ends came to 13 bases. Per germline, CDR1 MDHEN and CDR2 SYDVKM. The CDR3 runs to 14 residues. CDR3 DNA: TGTGCCAGCAGTCTCCGGGCCCGGGATTCACCCCTCCACTTT. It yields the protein CASSLRARDSPLHF.

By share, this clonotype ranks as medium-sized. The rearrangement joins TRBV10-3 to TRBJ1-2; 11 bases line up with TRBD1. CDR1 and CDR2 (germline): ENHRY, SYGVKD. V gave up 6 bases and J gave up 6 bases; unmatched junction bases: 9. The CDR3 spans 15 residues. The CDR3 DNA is TGTGCCATCAGAAGTTGGGGACAGGGGGGGGATGGCTACACCTTC. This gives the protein CAIRSWGQGGDGYTF.

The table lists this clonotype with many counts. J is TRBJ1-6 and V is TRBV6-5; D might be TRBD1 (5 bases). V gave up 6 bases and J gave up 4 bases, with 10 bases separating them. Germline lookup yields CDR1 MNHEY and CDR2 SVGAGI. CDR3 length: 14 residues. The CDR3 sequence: CASSPGLYNSPLHF. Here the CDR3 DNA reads TGTGCCAGCAGCCCGGGACTTTATAATTCACCCCTCCACTTT.

Here the CDR3 reads CASSTPGSGEGEAFF. The CDR3, as DNA: TGTGCCAGTAGTACGCCGGGGAGCGGGGAGGGCGAAGCTTTCTTT. The chain combines TRBV19 with TRBJ1-1; the D is unclear. CDR1 and CDR2 (germline): LNHDA, SQIVND (reference sequence). The length of the CDR3 is 15 residues. V lost 4 bases, J lost 8 bases, and 20 bases lay in between.

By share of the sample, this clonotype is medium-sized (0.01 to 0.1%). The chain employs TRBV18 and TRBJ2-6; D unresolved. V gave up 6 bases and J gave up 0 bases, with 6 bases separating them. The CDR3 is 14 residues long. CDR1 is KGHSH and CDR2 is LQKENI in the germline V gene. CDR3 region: CASSRPSGANVLTF. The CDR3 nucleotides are TGTGCCAGCTCCCGCCCCTCTGGGGCCAACGTCCTGACTTTC.

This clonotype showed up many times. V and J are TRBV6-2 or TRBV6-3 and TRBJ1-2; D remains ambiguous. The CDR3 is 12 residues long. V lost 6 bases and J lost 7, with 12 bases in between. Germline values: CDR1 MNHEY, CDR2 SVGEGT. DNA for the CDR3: TGTGCCAGCAGCCACCGGGAGAGTGGCTACACCTTC. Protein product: CASSHRESGYTF.

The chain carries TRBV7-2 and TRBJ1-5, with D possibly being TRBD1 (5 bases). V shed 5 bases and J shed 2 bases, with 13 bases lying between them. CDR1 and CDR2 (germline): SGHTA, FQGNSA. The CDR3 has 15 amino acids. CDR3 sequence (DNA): TGTGCCAGCAGCCCCCAGTCGGGGGGCAATCAGCCCCAGCATTTT. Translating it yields CASSPQSGGNQPQHF.

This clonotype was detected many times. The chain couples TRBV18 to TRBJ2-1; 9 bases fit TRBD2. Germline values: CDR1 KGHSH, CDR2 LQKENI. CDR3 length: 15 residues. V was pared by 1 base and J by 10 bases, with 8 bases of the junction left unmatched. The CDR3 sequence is CASSPLAGDINEQFF. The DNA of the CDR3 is TGTGCCAGCTCACCACTAGCGGGAGATATTAACGAGCAGTTCTTC.

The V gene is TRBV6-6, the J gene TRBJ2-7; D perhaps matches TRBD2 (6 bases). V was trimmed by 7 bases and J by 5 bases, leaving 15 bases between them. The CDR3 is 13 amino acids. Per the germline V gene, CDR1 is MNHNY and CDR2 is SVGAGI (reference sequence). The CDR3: CASKRESSHEQYF. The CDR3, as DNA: TGTGCCAGCAAACGGGAGAGTTCCCACGAGCAGTACTTC.

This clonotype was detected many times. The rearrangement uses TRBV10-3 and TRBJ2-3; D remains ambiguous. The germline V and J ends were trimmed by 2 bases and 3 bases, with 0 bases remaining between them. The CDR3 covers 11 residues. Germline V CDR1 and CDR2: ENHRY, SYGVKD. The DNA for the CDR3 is TGTGCCATCAGTGAGACAGATACGCAGTATTTT. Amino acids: CAISETDTQYF.

In nucleotides, the CDR3 is TGTGCCAGCAGCTTGCAAACTGGGGGCGGAGGCTACACCTTC. Translated, it gives CASSLQTGGGGYTF. The V gene is TRBV5-5, the J gene TRBJ1-2, with D tentatively TRBD1 (6 bases). The CDR3 extends over 14 amino acids. V dropped 1 base and J dropped 8 bases, with 15 bases sitting between them. Germline loops: CDR1 SGHKS, CDR2 YYEKEE (reference sequence).

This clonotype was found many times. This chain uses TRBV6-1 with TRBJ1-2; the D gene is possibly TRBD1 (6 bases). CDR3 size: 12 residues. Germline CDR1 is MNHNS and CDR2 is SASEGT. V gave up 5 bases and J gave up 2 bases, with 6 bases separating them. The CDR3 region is CASSTGNYGYTF. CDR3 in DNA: TGTGCCAGCAGTACAGGGAACTATGGCTACACCTTC.

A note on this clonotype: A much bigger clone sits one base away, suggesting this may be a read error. CDR3 sequence reads: CASSLGAGKNTGAFF. DNA for the CDR3: TGTGCCAGCAGCTTAGGGGCAGGAAAGAACACTGGAGCTTTCTTT. The chain joins TRBV7-2 to TRBJ1-1; no definite D call. The CDR3 spans 15 residues. Germline values: CDR1 SGHTA, CDR2 FQGNSA.

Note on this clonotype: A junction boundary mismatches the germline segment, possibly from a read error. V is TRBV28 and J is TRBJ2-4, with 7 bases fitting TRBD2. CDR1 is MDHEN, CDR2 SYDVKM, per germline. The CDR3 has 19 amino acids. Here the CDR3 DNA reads TGTGTCAGCAGCCCCCTAGTGGGCAGGGACTACAGAGCCAAAAACATTCAGTACTTC. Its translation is CVSSPLVGRDYRAKNIQYF.

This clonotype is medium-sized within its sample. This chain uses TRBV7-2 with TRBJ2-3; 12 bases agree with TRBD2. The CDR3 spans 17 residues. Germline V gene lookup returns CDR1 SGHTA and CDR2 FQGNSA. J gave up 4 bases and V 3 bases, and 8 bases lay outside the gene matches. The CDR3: CASSFLAGGGRADTQYF. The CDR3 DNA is TGTGCCAGCAGCTTTCTAGCGGGAGGGGGGAGGGCAGATACGCAGTATTTT.

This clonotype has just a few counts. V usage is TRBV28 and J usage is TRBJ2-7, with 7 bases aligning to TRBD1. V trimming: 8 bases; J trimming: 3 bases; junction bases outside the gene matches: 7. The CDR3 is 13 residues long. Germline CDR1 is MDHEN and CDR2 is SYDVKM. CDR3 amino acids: CASASDRNYEQYF. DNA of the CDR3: TGTGCCAGCGCCTCGGACAGGAACTACGAGCAGTACTTC.

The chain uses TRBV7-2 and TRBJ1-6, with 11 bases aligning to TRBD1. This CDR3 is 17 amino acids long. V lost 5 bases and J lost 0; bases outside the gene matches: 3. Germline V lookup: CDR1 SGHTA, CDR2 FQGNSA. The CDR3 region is CASSLDRGLSYNSPLHF. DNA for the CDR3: TGTGCCAGCAGCCTGGACAGGGGGCTCTCCTATAATTCACCCCTCCACTTT.

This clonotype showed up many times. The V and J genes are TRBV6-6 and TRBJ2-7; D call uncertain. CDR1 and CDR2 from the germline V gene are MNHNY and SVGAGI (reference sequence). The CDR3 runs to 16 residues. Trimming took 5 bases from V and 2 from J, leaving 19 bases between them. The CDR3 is CASSLTASRIAYEQYF. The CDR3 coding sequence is TGTGCCAGCAGTCTTACGGCTTCCAGGATCGCCTACGAGCAGTACTTC.

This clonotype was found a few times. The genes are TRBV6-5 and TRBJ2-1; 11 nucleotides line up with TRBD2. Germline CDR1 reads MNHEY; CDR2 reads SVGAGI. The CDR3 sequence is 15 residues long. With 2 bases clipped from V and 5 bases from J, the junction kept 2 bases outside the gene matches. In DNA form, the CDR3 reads TGTGCCAGCAGTTACGGACTAGCGGGCAACAATGAGCAGTTCTTC. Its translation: CASSYGLAGNNEQFF.